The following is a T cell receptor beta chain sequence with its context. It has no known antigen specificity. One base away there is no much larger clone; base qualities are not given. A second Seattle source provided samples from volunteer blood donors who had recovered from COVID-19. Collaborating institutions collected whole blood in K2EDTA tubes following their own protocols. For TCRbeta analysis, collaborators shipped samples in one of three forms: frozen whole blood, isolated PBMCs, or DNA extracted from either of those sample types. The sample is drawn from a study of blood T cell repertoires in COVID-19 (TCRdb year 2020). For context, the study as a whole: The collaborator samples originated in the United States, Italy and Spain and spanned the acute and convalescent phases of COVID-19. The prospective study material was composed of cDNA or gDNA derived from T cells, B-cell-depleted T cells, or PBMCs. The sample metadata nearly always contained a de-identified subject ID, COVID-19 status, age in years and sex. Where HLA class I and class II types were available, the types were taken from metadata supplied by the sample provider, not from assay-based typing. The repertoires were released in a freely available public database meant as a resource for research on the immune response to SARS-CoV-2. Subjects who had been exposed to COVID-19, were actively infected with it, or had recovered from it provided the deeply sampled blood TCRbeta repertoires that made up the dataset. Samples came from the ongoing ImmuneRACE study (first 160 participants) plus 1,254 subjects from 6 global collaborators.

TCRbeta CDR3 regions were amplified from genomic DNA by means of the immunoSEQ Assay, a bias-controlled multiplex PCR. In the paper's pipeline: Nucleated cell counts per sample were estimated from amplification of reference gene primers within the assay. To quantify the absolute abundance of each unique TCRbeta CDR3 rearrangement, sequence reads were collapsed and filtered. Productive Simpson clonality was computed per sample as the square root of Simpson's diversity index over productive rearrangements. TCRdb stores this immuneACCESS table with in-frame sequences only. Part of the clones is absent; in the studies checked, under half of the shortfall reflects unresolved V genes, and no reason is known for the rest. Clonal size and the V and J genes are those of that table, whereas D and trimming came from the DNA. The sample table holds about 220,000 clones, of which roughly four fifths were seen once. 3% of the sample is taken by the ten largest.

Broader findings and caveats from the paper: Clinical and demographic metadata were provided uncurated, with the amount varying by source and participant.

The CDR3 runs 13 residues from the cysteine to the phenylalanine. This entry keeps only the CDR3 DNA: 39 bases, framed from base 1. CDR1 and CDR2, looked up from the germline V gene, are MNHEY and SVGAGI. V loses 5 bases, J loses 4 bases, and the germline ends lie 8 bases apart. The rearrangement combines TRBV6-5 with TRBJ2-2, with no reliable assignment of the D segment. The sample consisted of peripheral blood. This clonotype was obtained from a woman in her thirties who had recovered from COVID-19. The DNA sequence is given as TGTGCCAGCAGTCTACAGCTCACCGGGGAGCTGTTTTTT. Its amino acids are CASSLQLTGELFF.